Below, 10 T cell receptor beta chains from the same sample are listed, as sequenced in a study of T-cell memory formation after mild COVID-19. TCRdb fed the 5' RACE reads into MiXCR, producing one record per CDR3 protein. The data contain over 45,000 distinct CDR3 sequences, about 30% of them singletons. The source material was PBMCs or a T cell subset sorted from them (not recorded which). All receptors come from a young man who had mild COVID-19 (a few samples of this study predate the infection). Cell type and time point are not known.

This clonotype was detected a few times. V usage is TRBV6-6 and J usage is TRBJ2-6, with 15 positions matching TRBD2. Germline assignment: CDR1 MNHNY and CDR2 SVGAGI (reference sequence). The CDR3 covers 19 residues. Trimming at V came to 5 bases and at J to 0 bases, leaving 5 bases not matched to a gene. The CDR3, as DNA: TGTGCCAGCAGTCCCTGGACTAGCGGGGGGGGCTCTGGGGCCAACGTCCTGACTTTC. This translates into CASSPWTSGGGSGANVLTF.

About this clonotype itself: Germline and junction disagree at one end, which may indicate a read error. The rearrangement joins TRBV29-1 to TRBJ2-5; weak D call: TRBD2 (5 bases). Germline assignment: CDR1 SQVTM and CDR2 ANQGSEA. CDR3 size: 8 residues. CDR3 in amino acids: CSAPPGDF. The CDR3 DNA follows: TGCAGCGCCCCCCCCGGGGACTTC.

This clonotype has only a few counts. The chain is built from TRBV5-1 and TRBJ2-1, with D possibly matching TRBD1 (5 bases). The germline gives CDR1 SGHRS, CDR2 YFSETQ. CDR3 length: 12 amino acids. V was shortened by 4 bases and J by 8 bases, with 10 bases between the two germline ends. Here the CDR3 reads CASSVRGDEQFF. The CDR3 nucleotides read TGCGCCAGCAGCGTAAGGGGCGATGAGCAGTTCTTC. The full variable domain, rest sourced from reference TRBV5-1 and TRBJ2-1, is KAGVTQTPRYLIKTRGQQVTLSCSPISGHRSVSWYQQTPGQGLQFLFEYFSETQRNKGNFPGRFSGRQFSNSRSEMNVSTLELGDSALYLCASSVRGDEQFFGPGTRLTVL.

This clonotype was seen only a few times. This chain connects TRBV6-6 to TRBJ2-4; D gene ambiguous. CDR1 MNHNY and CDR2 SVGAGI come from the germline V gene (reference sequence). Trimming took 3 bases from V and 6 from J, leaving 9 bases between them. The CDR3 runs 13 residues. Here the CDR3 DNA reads TGTGCCAGCAGTTATGGCATTTTAAACATTCAGTACTTC. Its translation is CASSYGILNIQYF.

In nucleotides, the CDR3 is TGTGCCAGCAGCAAAGTCCAGGGACTTAATGAAAAACTGTTTTTT. Protein product: CASSKVQGLNEKLFF. The gene calls are TRBV21-1 and TRBJ1-4. TRBV21-1 is a documented pseudogene. The CDR3 runs to 15 residues.

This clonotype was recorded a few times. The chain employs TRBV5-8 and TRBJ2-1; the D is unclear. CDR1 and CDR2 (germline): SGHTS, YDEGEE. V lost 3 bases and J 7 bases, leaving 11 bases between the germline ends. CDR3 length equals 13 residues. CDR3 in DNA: TGTGCCAGCAGCTCCGGACCTTTGAATGAGCAGTTCTTC. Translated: CASSSGPLNEQFF.

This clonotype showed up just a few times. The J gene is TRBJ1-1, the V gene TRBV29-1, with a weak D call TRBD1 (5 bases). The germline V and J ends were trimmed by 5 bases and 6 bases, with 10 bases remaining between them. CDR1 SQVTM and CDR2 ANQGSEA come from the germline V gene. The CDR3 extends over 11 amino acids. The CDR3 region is CSVFRASEAFF. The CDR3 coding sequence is TGCAGCGTTTTCAGGGCCTCTGAAGCTTTCTTT.

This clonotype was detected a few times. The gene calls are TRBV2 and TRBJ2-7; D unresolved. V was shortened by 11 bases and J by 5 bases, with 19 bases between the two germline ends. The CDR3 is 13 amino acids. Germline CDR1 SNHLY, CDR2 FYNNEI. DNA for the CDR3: TGTGCCCCCAGGCAGCCAGCCTACCACGAGCAGTACTTC. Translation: CAPRQPAYHEQYF.

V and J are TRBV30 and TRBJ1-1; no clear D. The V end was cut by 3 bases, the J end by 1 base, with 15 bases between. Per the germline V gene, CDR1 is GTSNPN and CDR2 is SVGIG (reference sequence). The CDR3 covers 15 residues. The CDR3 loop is CAWSVRTRSNTEAFF. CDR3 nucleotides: TGTGCCTGGAGCGTCCGTACGAGGTCGAACACTGAAGCTTTCTTT.

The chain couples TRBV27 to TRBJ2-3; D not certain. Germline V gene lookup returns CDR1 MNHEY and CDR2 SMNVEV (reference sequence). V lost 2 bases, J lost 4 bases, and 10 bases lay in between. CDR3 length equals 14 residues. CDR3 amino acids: CASSLRSGPDTQYF. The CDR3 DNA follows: TGTGCCAGCAGTTTAAGGTCAGGACCAGATACGCAGTATTTT.